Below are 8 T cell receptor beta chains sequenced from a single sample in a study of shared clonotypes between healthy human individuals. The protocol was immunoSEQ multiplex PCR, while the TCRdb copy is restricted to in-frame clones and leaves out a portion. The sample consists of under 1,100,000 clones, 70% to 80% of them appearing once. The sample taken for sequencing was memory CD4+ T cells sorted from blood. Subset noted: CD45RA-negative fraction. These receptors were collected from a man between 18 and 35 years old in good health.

The CDR3 DNA follows: TGTGCCAGCAGCTTAGTTGCGAGCTCCTACAATGAGCAGTTCTTC. Protein: CASSLVASSYNEQFF. The gene calls are TRBV11-3 and TRBJ2-1; D unresolved. CDR3 length: 15 amino acids. V lost 1 base to trimming and J lost 0 bases, with 7 bases between them. The germline CDR1 and CDR2 sequences are SGHNT and YENEEA.

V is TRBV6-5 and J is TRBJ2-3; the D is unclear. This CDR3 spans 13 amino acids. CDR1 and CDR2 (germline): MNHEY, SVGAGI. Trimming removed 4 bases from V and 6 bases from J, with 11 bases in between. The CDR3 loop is CASSSVPVDTQYF. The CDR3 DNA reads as TGTGCCAGCAGTTCGGTACCTGTGGATACGCAGTATTTT.

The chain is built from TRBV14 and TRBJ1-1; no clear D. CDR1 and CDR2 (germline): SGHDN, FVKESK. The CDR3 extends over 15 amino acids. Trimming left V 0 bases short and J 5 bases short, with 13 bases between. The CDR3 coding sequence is TGTGCCAGCAGCCAAGATCTGGGGATGGGAACTGAAGCTTTCTTT. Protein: CASSQDLGMGTEAFF. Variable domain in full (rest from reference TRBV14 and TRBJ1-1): EAGVTQFPSHSVIEKGQTVTLRCDPISGHDNLYWYRRVMGKEIKFLLHFVKESKQDESGMPNNRFLAERTGGTYSTLKVQPAELEDSGVYFCASSQDLGMGTEAFFGQGTRLTVV.

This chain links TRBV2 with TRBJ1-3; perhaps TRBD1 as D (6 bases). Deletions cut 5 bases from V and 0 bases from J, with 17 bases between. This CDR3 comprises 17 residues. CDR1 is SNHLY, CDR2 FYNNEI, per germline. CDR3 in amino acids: CASSKEQGKRSGNTIYF. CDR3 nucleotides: TGTGCCAGCAGTAAAGAACAGGGAAAACGCTCTGGAAACACCATATATTTT. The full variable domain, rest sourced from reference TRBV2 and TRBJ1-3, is EPEVTQTPSHQVTQMGQEVILRCVPISNHLYFYWYRQILGQKVEFLVSFYNNEISEKSEIFDDQFSVERPDGSNFTLKIRSTKLEDSAMYFCASSKEQGKRSGNTIYFGEGSWLTVV.

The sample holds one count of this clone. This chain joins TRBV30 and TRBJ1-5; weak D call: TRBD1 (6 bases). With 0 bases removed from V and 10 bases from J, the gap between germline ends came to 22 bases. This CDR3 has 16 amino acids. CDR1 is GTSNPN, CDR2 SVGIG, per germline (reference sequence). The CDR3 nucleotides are TGTGCCTGGAGTGTCGTAGGGGGACCTTCCCAACGACCCCAGCATTTT. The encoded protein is CAWSVVGGPSQRPQHF.

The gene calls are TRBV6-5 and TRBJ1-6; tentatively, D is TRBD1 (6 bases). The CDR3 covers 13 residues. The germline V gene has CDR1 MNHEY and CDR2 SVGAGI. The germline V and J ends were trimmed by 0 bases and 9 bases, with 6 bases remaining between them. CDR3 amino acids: CASSYSDSSPLHF. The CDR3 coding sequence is TGTGCCAGCAGTTACTCGGACAGTTCACCCCTCCACTTT.

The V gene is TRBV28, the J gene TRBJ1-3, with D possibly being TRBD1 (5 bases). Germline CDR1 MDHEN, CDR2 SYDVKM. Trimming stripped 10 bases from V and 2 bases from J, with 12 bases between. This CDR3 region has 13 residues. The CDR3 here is CATLGGAGNTIYF. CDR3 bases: TGTGCCACGTTGGGGGGGGCTGGAAACACCATATATTTT.

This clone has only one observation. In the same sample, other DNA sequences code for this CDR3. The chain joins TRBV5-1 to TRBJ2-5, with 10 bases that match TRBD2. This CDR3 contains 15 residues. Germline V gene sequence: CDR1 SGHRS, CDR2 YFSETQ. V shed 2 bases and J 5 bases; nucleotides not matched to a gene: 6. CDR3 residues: CASSFSAGGPETQYF. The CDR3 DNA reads TGCGCCAGCAGCTTTTCAGCGGGAGGGCCGGAGACCCAGTACTTC.